This T cell receptor beta chain was recorded in a study of blood T cell repertoires in COVID-19. V was pared by 5 bases and J by 8 bases, with 11 bases of the junction left unmatched. This CDR3 has 15 residues. Germline CDR1 reads SGHTA; CDR2 reads FQGTGA. Authors' processing steps: Nucleated cell counts were estimated from reference gene primer amplification. Here immunoSEQ multiplex PCR was the method, and the copy in TCRdb shows in-frame clones only, minus some. That table is the source of V, J and clone size, and D and trimming were worked out from the DNA. This table has about 190,000 clones, about 83% appearing once.

Sequencing was performed on peripheral blood. V usage is TRBV7-3 and J usage is TRBJ2-3; 9 bases are shared with TRBD2. This TCR was sampled from a woman in her seventies with active or convalescent COVID-19. CDR3 sequence: CASSPGRGRAGTQYF. Here the CDR3 DNA reads TGTGCCAGCAGCCCTGGCCGCGGGAGGGCCGGTACGCAGTATTTT.